These T cell receptor beta chains were read from a single sample in a study of blood T cell repertoires in COVID-19. Some clones are missing from TCRdb's copy, which holds only in-frame ones; the method was immunoSEQ multiplex PCR. Seen here are approximately 69,000 clones, less than 85% observed once, and the top ten hold around a sixth. What was sequenced was peripheral blood. These receptors were obtained from a woman of 80 years or more with acute or convalescent COVID-19. The CDR3 runs from the conserved cysteine through the conserved F or W. The D gene is left open where the match is weak. Clone size is not always given. Where it is, it says once, few, many or a class for expanded clones.

j_gene | abundance | d_gene | v_gene | CDR3aa | CDR3nt
TRBJ1-6 | once | - | TRBV5-1 | CASSGGGQAYNSPLHF | TGCGCCAGCAGTGGGGGAGGGCAGGCCTATAATTCACCCCTCCACTTT
TRBJ1-1 | - | - | TRBV9 | CASSVATSGTEAFF | TGTGCCAGCAGCGTAGCGACAAGCGGCACTGAAGCTTTCTTT
TRBJ2-2 | - | TRBD1 | TRBV24-1 | CATSDRQGANTGELFF | TGTGCCACCAGTGATCGACAGGGGGCGAACACCGGGGAGCTGTTTTTT
TRBJ1-2 | - | TRBD1 | TRBV3-1/TRBV3-2 | CASSHRQGATYGYTF | TGTGCCAGCAGCCACCGACAGGGGGCAACCTATGGCTACACCTTC
TRBJ2-7 | - | TRBD2 | TRBV7-3 | CASSPSGSYEQYF | TGTGCCAGCAGCCCTAGCGGGAGCTACGAGCAGTACTTC
TRBJ2-1 | - | - | TRBV29-1 | CSVALLGQFF | TGCAGCGTTGCCCTGCTAGGGCAGTTCTTC
TRBJ1-6 | - | TRBD1 | TRBV12-3/TRBV12-4 | CASSRQGNSPLHF | TGTGCCAGCAGCCGACAGGGAAATTCACCCCTCCACTTT
TRBJ1-2 | - | - | TRBV11-2 | CASSLDRSPATRSYGYTF | TGTGCCAGCAGCTTAGATAGGAGTCCCGCCACTCGTTCCTATGGCTACACCTTC
TRBJ2-1 | - | TRBD2 | TRBV5-4 | CASSLGGGGAENEQFF | TGTGCCAGCAGCTTGGGAGGCGGGGGGGCCGAAAATGAGCAGTTCTTC
TRBJ2-1 | - | - | TRBV28 | CASSLRGNTYNEQFF | TGTGCCAGCAGTTTACGGGGGAACACCTACAATGAGCAGTTCTTC
TRBJ2-3 | few | - | TRBV27 | CASTPIGLRTDTQYF | TGTGCCAGCACCCCTATTGGGCTCCGCACAGATACGCAGTATTTT
TRBJ1-6 | - | - | TRBV3-1/TRBV3-2 | CASSSQRTANSPLHF | TGTGCCAGCAGCTCACAAAGGACAGCTAATTCACCCCTCCACTTT
TRBJ2-1 | - | TRBD2 | TRBV4-1 | CASSQELAGGYNEQFF | TGCGCCAGCAGCCAAGAATTGGCGGGGGGGTACAATGAGCAGTTCTTC
TRBJ2-3 | - | - | TRBV27 | CASSLGDSSTDTQYF | TGTGCCAGCAGTTTAGGTGACTCTTCCACAGATACGCAGTATTTT
TRBJ2-1 | - | TRBD2 | TRBV6-5 | CASSPGLAPYNEQFF | TGTGCCAGCAGCCCGGGACTAGCGCCGTACAATGAGCAGTTCTTC
TRBJ2-5 | - | TRBD2 | TRBV18 | CASSPPGLAGGETQYF | TGTGCCAGCTCACCGCCCGGACTAGCGGGAGGAGAGACCCAGTACTTC
TRBJ1-2 | - | - | TRBV11-2 | CASSLDPGGAGYGYTF | TGTGCCAGCAGCTTAGATCCTGGGGGGGCTGGGTATGGCTACACCTTC
TRBJ1-1 | - | - | TRBV12-3/TRBV12-4 | CASSLVGGTEAFF | TGTGCCAGCAGTTTGGTGGGGGGGACTGAAGCTTTCTTT
TRBJ2-5 | - | TRBD2 | TRBV3-1/TRBV3-2 | CASSRLAGGLGETQYF | TGTGCCAGCAGCCGACTAGCGGGGGGGCTTGGGGAGACCCAGTACTTC
TRBJ1-5 | - | - | TRBV30 | CAWQGGALSNQPQHF | TGTGCCTGGCAGGGAGGCGCCCTTAGCAATCAGCCCCAGCATTTT
TRBJ2-7 | - | TRBD2 | TRBV14 | CASSQGQTSGPTYEQYF | TGTGCCAGCAGCCAAGGCCAGACTAGCGGGCCGACCTACGAGCAGTACTTC
TRBJ1-5 | - | - | TRBV2 | CASSERFNQPQHF | TGTGCCAGCAGTGAGCGGTTCAATCAGCCCCAGCATTTT
TRBJ2-3 | - | - | TRBV7-2 | CASSLPSPLLTDTQYF | TGTGCCAGCAGCTTACCCTCGCCACTCCTTACAGATACGCAGTATTTT
TRBJ1-1 | - | - | TRBV2 | CASSVADYTEAFF | TGTGCCAGCAGTGTGGCAGATTACACTGAAGCTTTCTTT
TRBJ1-3 | - | - | TRBV27 | CASSQTGPSGNTIYF | TGTGCCAGCAGCCAGACAGGCCCTTCTGGAAACACCATATATTTT
TRBJ1-5 | - | TRBD1 | TRBV30 | CAWSSPGGNQPQHF | TGTGCCTGGAGTTCGCCAGGGGGTAATCAGCCCCAGCATTTT
TRBJ2-2 | once | - | TRBV25-1 | CATYSLNTGELFF | TGTGCCACCTATAGCCTGAACACCGGGGAGCTGTTTTTT
TRBJ2-1 | - | - | TRBV12-5 | CASGLSSPSSYNEQFF | TGTGCTAGTGGTTTGTCTAGCCCCAGCTCCTACAATGAGCAGTTCTTC
TRBJ1-1 | - | - | TRBV7-2 | CASSLTGSGTEAFF | TGTGCCAGCAGCTTGACGGGGAGTGGCACTGAAGCTTTCTTT
TRBJ1-3 | once | - | TRBV7-9 | CASSLRGDGNTIYF | TGTGCCAGCAGCTTACGGGGGGACGGAAACACCATATATTTT
TRBJ1-1 | once | TRBD1 | TRBV27 | CASSPDRGGGTEAFF | TGTGCCAGCAGTCCGGACAGGGGAGGGGGCACTGAAGCTTTCTTT
TRBJ1-1 | - | TRBD1 | TRBV19 | CASSIGDRENTEAFF | TGTGCCAGTAGTATAGGAGACAGGGAGAACACTGAAGCTTTCTTT
TRBJ1-2 | - | TRBD1 | TRBV3-1/TRBV3-2 | CASSQGGQAKGYTF | TGTGCCAGCAGCCAAGGGGGACAGGCAAAGGGCTACACCTTC
TRBJ2-5 | - | - | TRBV10-1 | CASSDFQGLETQYF | TGCGCCAGCAGTGACTTTCAGGGTCTGGAGACCCAGTACTTC
TRBJ1-5 | medium-sized | TRBD1 | TRBV9 | CASSNRDRDQPQHF | TGTGCCAGCAGCAACCGGGACAGGGATCAGCCCCAGCATTTT
TRBJ2-3 | once | TRBD2 | TRBV27 | CASSRSGLESSTDTQYF | TGTGCCAGCAGTCGGTCCGGACTAGAGAGTAGCACAGATACGCAGTATTTT
TRBJ1-1 | - | - | TRBV20-1 | CSASKAGMNTEAFF | TGCAGTGCTAGTAAGGCAGGGATGAACACTGAAGCTTTCTTT
TRBJ2-1 | - | - | TRBV24-1 | CATSDFPRRGERSSYNEQFF | TGTGCCACCAGTGATTTCCCCAGGCGGGGTGAGAGGTCGTCCTACAATGAGCAGTTCTTC
TRBJ2-2 | - | - | TRBV7-2 | CASSESGETGELFF | TGTGCCAGCAGCGAGTCGGGGGAGACCGGGGAGCTGTTTTTT
TRBJ2-1 | - | TRBD2 | TRBV24-1 | CATSGTSGTGEEQFF | TGTGCCACCAGTGGGACTAGCGGGACGGGGGAGGAGCAGTTCTTC
TRBJ2-3 | - | TRBD2 | TRBV19 | CASTTSGGISDTQYF | TGTGCCAGCACGACTAGCGGGGGGATATCAGATACGCAGTATTTT
TRBJ1-1 | - | - | TRBV2 | CASKDSRFTPEAFF | TGTGCCAGCAAGGACAGCCGGTTTACCCCTGAAGCTTTCTTT
TRBJ2-7 | once | - | TRBV2 | CASSGAYREGGEQYF | TGTGCCAGCAGTGGGGCTTACCGGGAAGGTGGGGAGCAGTACTTC
TRBJ2-3 | - | TRBD2 | TRBV5-1 | CASSLDLAGGTDTQYF | TGCGCCAGCAGCTTGGACCTAGCGGGGGGCACAGATACGCAGTATTTT
TRBJ1-1 | - | - | TRBV29-1 | CSVEDQVGTGEAFF | TGCAGCGTTGAAGATCAGGTAGGAACAGGTGAAGCTTTCTTT
TRBJ2-1 | - | - | TRBV6-4 | CASSRLAASSYNEQFF | TGTGCCAGCAGTAGGTTAGCGGCTAGCTCCTACAATGAGCAGTTCTTC
TRBJ2-7 | - | - | TRBV7-9 | CASSKGSYEQYF | TGTGCCAGCAGCAAGGGGTCCTACGAGCAGTACTTC
TRBJ1-5 | - | TRBD1 | TRBV27 | CASRGQTYSNQPQHF | TGTGCCAGCAGGGGACAGACCTATAGCAATCAGCCCCAGCATTTT